This TCR beta chain was captured in a study of cytotoxic CD8 clonotypes in ibrutinib-treated CLL. Broader study findings: Clonality went up at ibrutinib response and then declined back toward baseline at progression. Higher circulating CD8+ T-cell counts strongly accompanied higher baseline clonality, above age-matched healthy donors.

The CDR3 extends over 14 amino acids. Trimming pared 4 bases from V and 6 bases from J, leaving 15 bases between. Germline V CDR1 and CDR2: SGHVS, FQNEAQ. On this clone: Its target is unknown.

Investigators sought sequencing depths of between 1 in 200,000 and 1 in 1 million T cells. The repertoire was sequenced with immunoSEQ multiplex PCR; TCRdb's copy has only in-frame clones and lacks some. The sample contains roughly 180,000 clones, approximately 68% of which appear only once. The chain is built from TRBV7-8 and TRBJ1-2; TRBD1 might be the D (5 bases). Material: PBMCs, obtained after 24 months of ibrutinib treatment. The TCR was taken from a human donor with chronic lymphocytic leukemia. CDR3 nucleotide sequence: TGTGCCAGCAGCTCCGATTGGGGCTGGGATGGCTACACCTTC. Translation: CASSSDWGWDGYTF. The full variable domain, rest sourced from reference TRBV7-8 and TRBJ1-2, is GAGVSQSPRYKVAKRGQDVALRCDPISGHVSLFWYQQALGQGPEFLTYFQNEAQLDKSGLPSDRFFAERPEGSVSTLKIQRTQQEDSAVYLCASSSDWGWDGYTFGSGTRLTVV.